Each of the 8 T cell receptor beta chains below was sequenced from the same sample in a study of somatic mutations in cytotoxic T cells in rheumatoid arthritis. The data were produced by immunoSEQ multiplex PCR, yet TCRdb's version contains in-frame clones alone and is incomplete. The sample shows some 11,000 clones, over 65% of them seen only once. Material: CD8+ T cells sorted from blood. All receptors derive from an adult with rheumatoid arthritis.

The chain has TRBV5-6 and TRBJ1-5; maybe TRBD1 (5 bases). Germline lookup yields CDR1 SGHDT and CDR2 YYEEEE. V gave up 0 bases and J gave up 3 bases, with 16 bases separating them. The CDR3 is made up of 17 amino acids. CDR3 loop: CASSLGSGAVVNQPQHF. Here the CDR3 DNA reads TGTGCCAGCAGCTTGGGTTCCGGGGCAGTTGTCAATCAGCCCCAGCATTTT.

The genes are TRBV21-1 and TRBJ1-5; the listed D gene, TRBD1, was not tested against the DNA. TRBV21-1 is a documented pseudogene. The CDR3 has 17 residues. This CDR3 reads CASSKVRCRDRGQPQHF. In DNA form, the CDR3 reads TGTGCCAGCAGCAAAGTAAGGTGCCGGGACAGGGGTCAGCCCCAGCATTTT.

This sequence joins TRBV6-5 and TRBJ2-3; D is uncertain. CDR1 is MNHEY and CDR2 is SVGAGI in the germline V gene. Trimming stripped 3 bases from V and 0 bases from J, with 10 bases between. CDR3 size: 15 residues. CDR3: CASSYDPSSTDTQYF. The CDR3 DNA sequence: TGTGCCAGCAGTTATGACCCGAGCAGCACAGATACGCAGTATTTT.

The sample holds one count of this clone. The J gene is TRBJ1-1, the V gene TRBV2; no clear D. Per germline, CDR1 SNHLY and CDR2 FYNNEI. This CDR3 has 15 amino acids. Trimming took off 10 bases at V and 1 base at J, with 19 bases between the two ends. In nucleotides, the CDR3 is TGTGCCACCAAGGGATGGCGGGGAGAGAACACTGAAGCTTTCTTT. This sequence encodes CATKGWRGENTEAFF.

The rearrangement links TRBV7-6 to TRBJ2-3, with 7 bases matching TRBD2. The CDR3 length is 13 residues. V was pared by 8 bases and J by 4 bases, with 6 bases of the junction left unmatched. Per germline, CDR1 SGHVS and CDR2 FNYEAQ. CDR3 region: CASGGGRSDTQYF. As DNA, the CDR3 is TGTGCCAGCGGGGGGGGTAGATCAGATACGCAGTATTTT.

The chain combines TRBV19 with TRBJ1-1; tentative D call: TRBD1 (6 bases). This CDR3 region has 15 residues. Looked up from germline, CDR1 is LNHDA and CDR2 is SQIVND (reference sequence). The V end lost 3 bases, the J end lost 3 bases, and 14 bases lay between the germline ends. This CDR3 reads CASSMGVRGYTEAFF. The CDR3 DNA reads TGTGCCAGTAGTATGGGGGTCAGGGGATACACTGAAGCTTTCTTT.

This clone was seen a few times. The chain recombines TRBV6-5 with TRBJ1-2, with TRBD1 as a possible D gene (5 bases). V was clipped by 5 bases and J by 6 bases, with 16 bases between them. In germline, CDR1 is MNHEY, CDR2 SVGAGI. CDR3 size: 14 residues. The CDR3 loop is CASSQSWDVNGYTF. The CDR3 DNA follows: TGTGCCAGCAGTCAAAGCTGGGACGTCAATGGCTACACCTTC.

The chain couples TRBV28 to TRBJ2-1; 14 bases are shared with TRBD2. The germline V gene has CDR1 MDHEN and CDR2 SYDVKM. V lost 3 bases and J lost 4; bases outside the gene matches: 5. CDR3 length: 17 residues. For the CDR3, the DNA is TGTGCCAGCAGTTTGGGACTAGCGGGGGCGCCTTACAATGAGCAGTTCTTC. Protein product: CASSLGLAGAPYNEQFF.